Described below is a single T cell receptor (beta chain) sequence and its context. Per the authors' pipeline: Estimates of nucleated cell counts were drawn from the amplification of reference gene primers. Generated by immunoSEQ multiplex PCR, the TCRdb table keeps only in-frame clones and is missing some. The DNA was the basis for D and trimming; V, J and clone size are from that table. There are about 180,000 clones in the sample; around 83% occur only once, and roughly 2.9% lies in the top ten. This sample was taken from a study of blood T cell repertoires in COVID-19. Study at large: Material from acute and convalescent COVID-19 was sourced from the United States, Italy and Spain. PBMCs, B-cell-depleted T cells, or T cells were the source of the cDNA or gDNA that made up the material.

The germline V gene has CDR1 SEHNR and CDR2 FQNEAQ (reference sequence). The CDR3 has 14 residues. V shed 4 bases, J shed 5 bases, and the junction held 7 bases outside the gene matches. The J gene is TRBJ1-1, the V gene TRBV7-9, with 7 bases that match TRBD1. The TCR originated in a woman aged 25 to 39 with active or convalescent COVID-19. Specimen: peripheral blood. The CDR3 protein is CASSSRQGETEAFF. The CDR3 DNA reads TGTGCCAGCAGCTCCCGACAGGGCGAGACTGAAGCTTTCTTT. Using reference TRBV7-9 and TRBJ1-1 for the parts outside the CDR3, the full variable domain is DTGVSQNPRHKITKRGQNVTFRCDPISEHNRLYWYRQTLGQGPEFLTYFQNEAQLEKSRLLSDRFSAERPKGSFSTLEIQRTEQGDSAMYLCASSSRQGETEAFFGQGTRLTVV.